This T cell receptor (beta chain) was sequenced in a study of CD8 T cells in Susac syndrome. Notes on this clonotype: One end of the junction is discordant with germline, which a read error may explain.

The authors carried out high-throughput sequencing of TCR beta. They applied it to CD8+ and CD4+ T cells obtained from blood. Treatment-naive patients with stable or active relapsing-remitting disease were the multiple sclerosis controls. Through negative isolation, CD4+ and CD8+ T cells were obtained, while TEMRA cells were enriched using FACS. CDR1 is SQVTM and CDR2 is ANQGSEA in the germline V gene. There are 18 residues in the CDR3. A quantity of 0.5 to 1 ug RNA underwent reverse transcription using random hexamers. Multiplex immunoSEQ PCR targeted 54 Vbeta and 13 Jbeta TCR beta segments. TCRdb re-called the immunoSEQ multiplex PCR reads with MiXCR, one entry per CDR3 protein. Of 150,000 to 200,000 distinct CDR3 sequences listed, 90% to 95% were seen once; the top ten hold about 0.087%.

V usage is TRBV29-1 and J usage is TRBJ1-2; D gene ambiguous. The receptor was isolated from a human donor with multiple sclerosis. Sequenced material: CD4+ T cells from PBMCs. CDR3 sequence reads: CSVEDFILGRGSNYGYTF. CDR3 coding DNA: TGCAGCGTTGAAGATTTCATCTTAGGGCGGGGTTCCAACTATGGCTACACCTTT.